Reported below is one T cell receptor beta chain. The authors' processing: Amplification of reference gene primers provided the estimated nucleated cell counts. TCRdb's table, derived via immunoSEQ multiplex PCR, lists solely in-frame clones and lacks some. The V and J calls and the clone size are those of that table, but D and trimming were determined from the DNA. The sample contains roughly 200,000 clones, roughly 89% of which appear only once. The data derive from a study of blood T cell repertoires in COVID-19. Study in general: Samples taken during acute and convalescent COVID-19 were collected in the United States, Italy and Spain. The cDNA or gDNA used as material had been derived from T cells, B-cell-depleted T cells, or PBMCs.

This CDR3 comprises 18 residues. J gave up 3 bases and V 4 bases, and 14 bases lay outside the gene matches. Germline V CDR1 and CDR2: SEHNR, FQNEAQ (reference sequence). Sequenced sample: peripheral blood. This rearrangement joins TRBV7-9 to TRBJ1-2, with 10 bases lining up with TRBD1. The receptor was isolated from a man aged 40-50 years with acute or convalescent COVID-19. In DNA, the CDR3 is TGTGCCAGCAGCTCTATCCCATCCGGGACAGGGGTTTACTATGGCTACACCTTC. It is translated as CASSSIPSGTGVYYGYTF. The complete variable domain, with remaining parts taken from reference TRBV7-9 and TRBJ1-2, reads DTGVSQNPRHKITKRGQNVTFRCDPISEHNRLYWYRQTLGQGPEFLTYFQNEAQLEKSRLLSDRFSAERPKGSFSTLEIQRTEQGDSAMYLCASSSIPSGTGVYYGYTFGSGTRLTVV.